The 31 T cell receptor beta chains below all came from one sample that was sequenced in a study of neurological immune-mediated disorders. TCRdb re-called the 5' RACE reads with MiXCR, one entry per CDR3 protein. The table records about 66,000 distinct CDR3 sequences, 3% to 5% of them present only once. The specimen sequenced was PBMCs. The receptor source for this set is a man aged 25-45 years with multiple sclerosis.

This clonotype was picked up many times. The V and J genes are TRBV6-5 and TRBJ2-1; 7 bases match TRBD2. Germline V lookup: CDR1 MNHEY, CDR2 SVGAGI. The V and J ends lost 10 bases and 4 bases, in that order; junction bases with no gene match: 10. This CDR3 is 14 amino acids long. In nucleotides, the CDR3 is TGTGCCACCCGATCCCTAGCGGTGTACAATGAGCAGTTCTTC. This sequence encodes CATRSLAVYNEQFF.

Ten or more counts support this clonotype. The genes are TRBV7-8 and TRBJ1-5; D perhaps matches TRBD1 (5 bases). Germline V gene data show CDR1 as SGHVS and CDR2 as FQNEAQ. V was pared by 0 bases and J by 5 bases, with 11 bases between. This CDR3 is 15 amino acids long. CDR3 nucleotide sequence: TGTGCCAGCAGCTTAGCGCGAGACAGTTATCAGCCCCAGCATTTT. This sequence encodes CASSLARDSYQPQHF.

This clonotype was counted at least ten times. The CDR3 DNA follows: TGCAGCGTTGAAGGTCGGGAAGACACAGATACGCAGTATTTT. As protein: CSVEGREDTDTQYF. This rearrangement joins TRBV29-1 to TRBJ2-3, with D tentatively TRBD2 (5 bases). CDR3 length equals 14 residues. V dropped 1 base and J dropped 2 bases, with 10 bases sitting between them. The germline gives CDR1 SQVTM, CDR2 ANQGSEA.

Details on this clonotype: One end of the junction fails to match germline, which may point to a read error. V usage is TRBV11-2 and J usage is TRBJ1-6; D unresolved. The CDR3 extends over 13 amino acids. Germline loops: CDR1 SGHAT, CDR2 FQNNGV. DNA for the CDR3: TGTGCCAGCAGCTTAGTGAAGGATTCACCCCTCAACTTT. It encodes CASSLVKDSPLNF.

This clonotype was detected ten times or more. The CDR3 loop is CSAGGQGRTGELFF. As DNA, the CDR3 is TGCAGTGCCGGGGGACAGGGGCGGACCGGGGAGCTGTTTTTT. This rearrangement joins TRBV20-1 to TRBJ2-2; TRBD1 aligns across 10 bases. The CDR3 length is 14 residues. Germline-derived CDR1 and CDR2 are DFQATT and SNEGSKA (reference sequence). V lost 6 bases to trimming and J lost 5 bases; unmatched junction nucleotides: 6.

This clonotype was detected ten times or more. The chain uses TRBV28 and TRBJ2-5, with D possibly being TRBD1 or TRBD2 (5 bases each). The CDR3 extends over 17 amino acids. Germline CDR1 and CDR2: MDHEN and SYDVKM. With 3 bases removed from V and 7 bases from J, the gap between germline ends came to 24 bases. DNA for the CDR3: TGTGCCAGCAGTTTCAACGGGGCGCGGGTAGGGCCCGGGACCCAGTACTTC. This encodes CASSFNGARVGPGTQYF.

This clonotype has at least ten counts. CDR3 loop: CASSPMWASTEAFF. DNA for the CDR3: TGTGCCAGCAGCCCCATGTGGGCCTCCACTGAAGCTTTCTTT. The chain employs TRBV3-1 and TRBJ1-1; D not certain. Trimming left V 4 bases short and J 4 bases short, with 13 bases between. The CDR3 is 14 residues long. Looked up from germline, CDR1 is LGHDT and CDR2 is YNNKEL (reference sequence).

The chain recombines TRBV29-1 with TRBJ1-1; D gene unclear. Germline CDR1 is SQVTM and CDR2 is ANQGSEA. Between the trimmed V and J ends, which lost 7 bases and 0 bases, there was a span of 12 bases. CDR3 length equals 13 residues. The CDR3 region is CSAGGRLNTEAFF. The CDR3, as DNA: TGCAGCGCCGGAGGCAGGTTGAACACTGAAGCTTTCTTT.

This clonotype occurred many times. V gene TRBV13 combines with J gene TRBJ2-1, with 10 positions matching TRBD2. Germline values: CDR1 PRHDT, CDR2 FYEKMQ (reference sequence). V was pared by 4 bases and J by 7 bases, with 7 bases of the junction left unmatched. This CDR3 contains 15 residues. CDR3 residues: CASSSRAGGRNEQFF. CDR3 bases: TGTGCCAGCAGCTCTCGAGCGGGGGGGAGAAATGAGCAGTTCTTC.

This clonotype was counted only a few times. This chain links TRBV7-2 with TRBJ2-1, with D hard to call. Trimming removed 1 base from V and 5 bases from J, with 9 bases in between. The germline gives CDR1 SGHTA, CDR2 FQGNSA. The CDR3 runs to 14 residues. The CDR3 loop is CASSLGIPNNEQFF. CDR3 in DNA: TGTGCCAGCAGCTTAGGCATCCCCAACAATGAGCAGTTCTTC.

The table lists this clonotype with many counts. Here the CDR3 DNA reads TGTGCCAGCAGTTACAGGCGGCAGTCCTACAATGAGCAGTTCTTC. It specifies CASSYRRQSYNEQFF. The chain is built from TRBV6-5 and TRBJ2-1, with D unresolved. The CDR3 length is 15 residues. The ends were cut back, 2 bases at V and 1 base at J, with 9 bases in the middle. Germline V gene sequence: CDR1 MNHEY, CDR2 SVGAGI.

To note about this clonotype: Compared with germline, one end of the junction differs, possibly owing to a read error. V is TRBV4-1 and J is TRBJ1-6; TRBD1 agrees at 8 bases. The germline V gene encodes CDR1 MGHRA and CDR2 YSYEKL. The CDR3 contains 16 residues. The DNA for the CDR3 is TGCGCCAGCAGCCAAGAGACAGGACAGGGAGGTTCACCCCTCAACTTT. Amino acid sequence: CASSQETGQGGSPLNF.

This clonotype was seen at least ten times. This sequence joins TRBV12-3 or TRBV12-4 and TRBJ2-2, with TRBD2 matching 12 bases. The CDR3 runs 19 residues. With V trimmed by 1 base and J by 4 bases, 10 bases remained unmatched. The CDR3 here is CASSLVWLAGGPVTGELFF. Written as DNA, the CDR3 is TGTGCCAGCAGTTTAGTGTGGCTAGCGGGGGGGCCAGTCACCGGGGAGCTGTTTTTT.

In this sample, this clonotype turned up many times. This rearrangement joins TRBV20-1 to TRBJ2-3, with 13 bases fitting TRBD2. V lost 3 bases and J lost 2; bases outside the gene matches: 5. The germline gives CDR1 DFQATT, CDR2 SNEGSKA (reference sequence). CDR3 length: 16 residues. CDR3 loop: CSASPGLAGDTDTQYF. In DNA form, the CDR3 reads TGCAGTGCTAGTCCCGGACTAGCGGGGGACACAGATACGCAGTATTTT.

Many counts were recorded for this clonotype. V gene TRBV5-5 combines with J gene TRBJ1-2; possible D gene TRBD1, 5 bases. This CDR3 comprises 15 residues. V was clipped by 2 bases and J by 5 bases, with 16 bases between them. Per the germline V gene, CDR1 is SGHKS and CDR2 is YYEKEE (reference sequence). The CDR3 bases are TGTGCCAGCAGCTTTGACAGTCAGGCGGGTTATGGCTACACCTTC. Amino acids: CASSFDSQAGYGYTF. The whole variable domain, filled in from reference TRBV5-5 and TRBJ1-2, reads DAGVTQSPTHLIKTRGQQVTLRCSPISGHKSVSWYQQVLGQGPQFIFQYYEKEERGRGNFPDRFSARQFPNYSSELNVNALLLGDSALYLCASSFDSQAGYGYTFGSGTRLTVV.

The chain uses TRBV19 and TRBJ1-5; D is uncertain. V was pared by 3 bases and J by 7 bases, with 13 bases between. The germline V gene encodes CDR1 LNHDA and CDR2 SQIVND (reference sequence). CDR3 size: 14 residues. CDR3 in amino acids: CASSMRQSGQPQHF. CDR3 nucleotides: TGTGCCAGTAGTATGAGGCAGTCGGGCCAGCCCCAGCATTTT.

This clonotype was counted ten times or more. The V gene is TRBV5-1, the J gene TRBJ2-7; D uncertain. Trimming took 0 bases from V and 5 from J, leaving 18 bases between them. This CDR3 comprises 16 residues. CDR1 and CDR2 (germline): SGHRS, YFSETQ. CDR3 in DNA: TGCGCCAGCAGCTTGGGGGTCAGGAGTGCTGAGAACGAGCAGTACTTC. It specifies CASSLGVRSAENEQYF. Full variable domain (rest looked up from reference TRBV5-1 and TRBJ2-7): KAGVTQTPRYLIKTRGQQVTLSCSPISGHRSVSWYQQTPGQGLQFLFEYFSETQRNKGNFPGRFSGRQFSNSRSEMNVSTLELGDSALYLCASSLGVRSAENEQYFGPGTRLTVT.

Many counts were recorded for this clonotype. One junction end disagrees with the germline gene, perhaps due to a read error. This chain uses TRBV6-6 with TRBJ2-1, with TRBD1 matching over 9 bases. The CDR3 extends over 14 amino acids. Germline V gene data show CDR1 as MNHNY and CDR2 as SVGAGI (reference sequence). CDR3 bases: TGTGCCAGCAATTACGGGACAGGGTACAATGAGCAGTTCTTC. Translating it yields CASNYGTGYNEQFF.

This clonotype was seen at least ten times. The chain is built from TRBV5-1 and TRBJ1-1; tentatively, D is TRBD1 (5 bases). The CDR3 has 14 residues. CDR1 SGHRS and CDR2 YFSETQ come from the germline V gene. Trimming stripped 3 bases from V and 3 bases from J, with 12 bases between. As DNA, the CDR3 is TGCGCCAGCAGCTACACTCAGGGATACACTGAAGCTTTCTTT. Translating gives CASSYTQGYTEAFF.

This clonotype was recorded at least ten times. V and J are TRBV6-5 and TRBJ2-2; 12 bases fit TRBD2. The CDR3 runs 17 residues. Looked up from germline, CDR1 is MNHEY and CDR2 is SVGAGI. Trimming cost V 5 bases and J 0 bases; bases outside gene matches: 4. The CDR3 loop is CASSPLAGGSNTGELFF. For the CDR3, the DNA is TGTGCCAGCAGTCCACTAGCGGGGGGATCGAACACCGGGGAGCTGTTTTTT.

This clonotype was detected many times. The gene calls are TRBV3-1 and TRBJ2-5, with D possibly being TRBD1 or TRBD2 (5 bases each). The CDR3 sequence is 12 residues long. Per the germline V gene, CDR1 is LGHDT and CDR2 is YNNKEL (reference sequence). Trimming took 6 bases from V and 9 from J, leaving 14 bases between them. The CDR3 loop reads CASRGEPEAQYF. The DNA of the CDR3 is TGTGCCAGCAGAGGGGAGCCCGAGGCCCAGTACTTC.

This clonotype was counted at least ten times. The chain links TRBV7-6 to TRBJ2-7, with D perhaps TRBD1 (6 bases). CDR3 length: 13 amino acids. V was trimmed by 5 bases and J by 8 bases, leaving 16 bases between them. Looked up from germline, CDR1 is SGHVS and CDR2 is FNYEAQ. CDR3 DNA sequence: TGTGCCAGCAGCCCCGGGACACGGCTGCAGCAGTACTTC. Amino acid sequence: CASSPGTRLQQYF.

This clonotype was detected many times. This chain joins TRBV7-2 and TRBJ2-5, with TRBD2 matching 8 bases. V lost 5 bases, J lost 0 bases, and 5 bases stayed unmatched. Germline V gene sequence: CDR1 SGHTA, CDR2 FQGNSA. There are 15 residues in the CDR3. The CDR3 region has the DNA TGTGCCAGCAGCATCGGACTAGCTGACCAAGAGACCCAGTACTTC. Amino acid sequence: CASSIGLADQETQYF.

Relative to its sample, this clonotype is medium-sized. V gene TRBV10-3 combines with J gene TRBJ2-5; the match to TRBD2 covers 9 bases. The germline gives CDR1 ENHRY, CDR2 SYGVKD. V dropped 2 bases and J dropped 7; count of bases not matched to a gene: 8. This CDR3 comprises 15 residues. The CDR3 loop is CAISEKRGDSGTQYF. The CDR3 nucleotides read TGTGCCATCAGTGAGAAGCGGGGGGACTCGGGGACCCAGTACTTC.

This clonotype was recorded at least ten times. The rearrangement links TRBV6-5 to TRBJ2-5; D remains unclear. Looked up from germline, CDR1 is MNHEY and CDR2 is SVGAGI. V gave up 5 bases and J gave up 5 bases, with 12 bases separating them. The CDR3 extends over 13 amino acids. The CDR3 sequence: CASSKIRRETQYF. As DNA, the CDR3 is TGTGCCAGCAGTAAAATTCGACGGGAGACCCAGTACTTC.

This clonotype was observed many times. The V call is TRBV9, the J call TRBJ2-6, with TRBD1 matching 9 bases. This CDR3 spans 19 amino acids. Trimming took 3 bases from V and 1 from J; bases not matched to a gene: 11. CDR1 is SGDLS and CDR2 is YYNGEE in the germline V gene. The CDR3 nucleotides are TGTGCCAGCAGCGCCCTTGCGGGACAGGGTAGATCTGGGGCCAACGTCCTGACTTTC. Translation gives CASSALAGQGRSGANVLTF.

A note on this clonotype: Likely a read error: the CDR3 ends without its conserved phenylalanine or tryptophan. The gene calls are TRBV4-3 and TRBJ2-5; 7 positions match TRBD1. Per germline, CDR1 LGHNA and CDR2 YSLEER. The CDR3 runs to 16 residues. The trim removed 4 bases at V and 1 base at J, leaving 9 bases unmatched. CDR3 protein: CASSRRGQDPQETQYN. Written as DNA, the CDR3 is TGCGCCAGCAGCCGGCGCGGACAGGACCCCCAAGAGACCCAGTACAAC.

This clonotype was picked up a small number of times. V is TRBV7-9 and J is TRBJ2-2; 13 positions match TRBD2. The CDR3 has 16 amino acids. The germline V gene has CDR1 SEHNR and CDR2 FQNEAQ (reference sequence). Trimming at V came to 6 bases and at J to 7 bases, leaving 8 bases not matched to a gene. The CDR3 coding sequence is TGTGCCAGCAGAACCGGACTAGCGGGGGACATCGGGGAGCTGTTTTTT. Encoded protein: CASRTGLAGDIGELFF.

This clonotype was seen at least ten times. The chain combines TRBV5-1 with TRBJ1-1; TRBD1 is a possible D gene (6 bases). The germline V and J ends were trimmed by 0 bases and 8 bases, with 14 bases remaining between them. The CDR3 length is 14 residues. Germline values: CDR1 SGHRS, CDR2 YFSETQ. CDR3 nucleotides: TGCGCCAGCAGCTTGGCCCTCGGAGGGGGAGAAGCTTTCTTT. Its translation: CASSLALGGGEAFF.

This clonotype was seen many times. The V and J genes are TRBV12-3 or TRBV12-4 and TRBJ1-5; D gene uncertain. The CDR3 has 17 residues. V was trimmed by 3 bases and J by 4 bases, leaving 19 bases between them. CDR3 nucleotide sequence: TGTGCCAGCAGTTTGATAAGTTTTCGCCGAGAGAATCAGCCCCAGCATTTT. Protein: CASSLISFRRENQPQHF.

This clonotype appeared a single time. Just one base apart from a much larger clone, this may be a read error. The CDR3 bases are TGCAGTGCTAGTGGCGAGGCCACAAACTACGAGCAGTACTTC. Its protein product is CSASGEATNYEQYF. The chain couples TRBV20-1 to TRBJ2-7; no clear D. This CDR3 has 14 residues. V dropped 3 bases and J dropped 3 bases, with 15 bases sitting between them. From germline, CDR1 is DFQATT and CDR2 SNEGSKA (reference sequence).